This T cell receptor (beta chain) derives from a study of identical twins. This CDR3 comprises 16 residues. The V gene's germline CDR1 is MNHEY and CDR2 SVGEGT. V was shortened by 4 bases and J by 1 base, with 16 bases between the two germline ends. Each CDR3 protein is one row after TCRdb ran MiXCR on the 5' RACE reads. The sample records 570,000 or so distinct CDR3 sequences, approximately 9.6% being singletons. The sample also formed part of further work on yellow fever vaccine responses in identical twins.

The specimen was PBMCs. The chain carries TRBV6-2 or TRBV6-3 and TRBJ2-5; TRBD1 is a possible D gene (5 bases). This clonotype was obtained from a woman aged 18 to 35 in good health. CDR3 in amino acids: CASSSHRTGPQETQYF. CDR3 DNA sequence: TGTGCCAGCAGTTCCCATAGAACAGGACCCCAAGAGACCCAGTACTTC.